This T cell receptor beta chain was profiled in a study of a mutant IDH1 vaccine in newly diagnosed glioma. Overall study: Administration of eight vaccinations to patients took place in weeks 1, 3, 5, 7, 11, 15, 19, 23. Treated patients were around 60% male, roughly 38% female, mean age 40.4 years.

CDR1 is GTSNPN and CDR2 is SVGIG in the germline V gene (reference sequence). Trimming removed 0 bases at V and 4 bases at J, with 12 bases between. CDR3 length: 14 amino acids. Study-wide findings and caveats: Among patients, 80% to 95% showed immune responses induced by the vaccine.

Only in-frame clones appear in the TCRdb table, and some are missing; sequencing was by immunoSEQ multiplex PCR. The table has tens of thousands of clones, approximately 80% seen once. This clone was observed a few times. Antigen: not known. The time point denotes: week 5, during vaccination. Vaccination used 300 ug of mutant IDH1 20-mer peptide per dose, with topical imiquimod. The chain combines TRBV30 with TRBJ2-5; TRBD1 or TRBD2 may be the D gene (6 bases each). Source: PBMCs, taken from a glioma patient whose treatment included an IDH1 peptide vaccine. This clonotype was obtained from a man aged 35-49 years with glioma. CDR3 protein: CAWSVGGGGETQYF. The CDR3 nucleotides read TGTGCCTGGAGTGTAGGAGGGGGTGGAGAGACCCAGTACTTC.